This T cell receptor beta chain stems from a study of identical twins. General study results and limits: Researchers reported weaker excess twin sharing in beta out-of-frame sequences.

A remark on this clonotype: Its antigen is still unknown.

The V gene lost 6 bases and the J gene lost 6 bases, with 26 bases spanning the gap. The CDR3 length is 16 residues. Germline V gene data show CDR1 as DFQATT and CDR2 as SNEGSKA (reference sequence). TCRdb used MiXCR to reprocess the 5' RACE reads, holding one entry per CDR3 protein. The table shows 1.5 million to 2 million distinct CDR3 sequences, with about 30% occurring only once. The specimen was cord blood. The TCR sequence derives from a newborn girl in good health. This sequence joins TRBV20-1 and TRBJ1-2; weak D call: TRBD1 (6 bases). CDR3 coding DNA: TGCAGTGCCCAATCCGGGACATCCCATGCCGAAAATGGCTACACCTTC. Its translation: CSAQSGTSHAENGYTF.